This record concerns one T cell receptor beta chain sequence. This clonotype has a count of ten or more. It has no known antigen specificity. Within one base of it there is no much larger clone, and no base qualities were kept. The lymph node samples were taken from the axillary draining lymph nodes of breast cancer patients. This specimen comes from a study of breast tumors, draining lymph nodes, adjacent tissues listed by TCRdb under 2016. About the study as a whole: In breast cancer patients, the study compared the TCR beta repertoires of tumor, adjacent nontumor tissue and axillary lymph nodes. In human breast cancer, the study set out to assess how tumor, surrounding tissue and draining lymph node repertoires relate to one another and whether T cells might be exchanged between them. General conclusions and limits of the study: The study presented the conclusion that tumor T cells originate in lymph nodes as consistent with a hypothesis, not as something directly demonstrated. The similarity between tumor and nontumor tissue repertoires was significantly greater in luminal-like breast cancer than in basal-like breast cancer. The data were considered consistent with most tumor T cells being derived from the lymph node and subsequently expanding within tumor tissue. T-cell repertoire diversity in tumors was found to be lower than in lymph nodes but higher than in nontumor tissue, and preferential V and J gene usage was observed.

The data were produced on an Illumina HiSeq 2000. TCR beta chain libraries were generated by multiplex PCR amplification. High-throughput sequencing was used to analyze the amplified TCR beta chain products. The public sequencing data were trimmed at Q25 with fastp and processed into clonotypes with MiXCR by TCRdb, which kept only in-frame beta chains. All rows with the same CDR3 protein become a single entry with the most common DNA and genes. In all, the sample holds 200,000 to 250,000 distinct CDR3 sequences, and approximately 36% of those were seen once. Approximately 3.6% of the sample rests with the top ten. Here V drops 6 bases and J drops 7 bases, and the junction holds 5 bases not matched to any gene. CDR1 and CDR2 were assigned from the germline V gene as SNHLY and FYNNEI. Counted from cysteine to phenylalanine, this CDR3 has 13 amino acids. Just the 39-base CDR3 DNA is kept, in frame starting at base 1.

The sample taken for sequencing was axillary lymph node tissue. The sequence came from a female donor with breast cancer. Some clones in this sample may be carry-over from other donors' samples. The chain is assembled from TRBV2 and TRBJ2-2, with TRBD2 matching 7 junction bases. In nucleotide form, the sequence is TGTGCCAGCAGCCAGACTAGCATCGGGGAGCTGTTTTTT. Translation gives CASSQTSIGELFF.